A single sample is the source of the 22 T cell receptor beta chains below, sequenced in a study of beta chain features in type 1 diabetes. Regarding the study as a whole: For Type 1 diabetes patients, all four CD4+ subsets carried TCRB CDR3s that were moderately but significantly shorter.

Their target antigens are unknown. Investigators reverse transcribed all isolated RNA, so they sequenced expressed TCRB transcripts. The protocol was immunoSEQ multiplex PCR, while the TCRdb copy is restricted to in-frame clones and leaves out a portion. The sample holds roughly 230,000 clones, about 11% seen once. Sequencing input: naive CD4+ T cells from blood. The source is a young man with type 1 diabetes.

This clone showed up just a few times. V is TRBV5-1 and J is TRBJ2-1; the D is unclear. Trimming left V 0 bases short and J 6 bases short, with 7 bases between. This CDR3 contains 13 residues. The germline V gene has CDR1 SGHRS and CDR2 YFSETQ. The CDR3 loop is CASSLGVANEQFF. The CDR3 bases are TGCGCCAGCAGCTTGGGTGTGGCCAATGAGCAGTTCTTC.

Comment on this clone: An end of the junction differs from the germline gene, which may be a read error. The chain links TRBV4-1 to TRBJ2-4, with D maybe TRBD1 (6 bases). Germline-derived CDR1 and CDR2 are MGHRA and YSYEKL. This CDR3 region has 13 residues. Written as DNA, the CDR3 is TGCGCCAGCAGCCAAGAAACAGGGACACCTCAGGACTTC. This sequence encodes CASSQETGTPQDF.

The table lists this clone with a few counts. The V and J genes are TRBV7-9 and TRBJ2-6, with D perhaps TRBD2 (5 bases). In germline, CDR1 is SEHNR, CDR2 FQNEAQ (reference sequence). Trimming cost V 5 bases and J 1 base, with 18 bases left between them. The CDR3 consists of 18 residues. The DNA of the CDR3 is TGTGCCAGCAGCACCCATGTGGTACGGGAATCTGGGGCCAACGTCCTGACTTTC. Protein sequence: CASSTHVVRESGANVLTF.

This clone was seen more than once but under ten times. The V call is TRBV9, the J call TRBJ2-6, with D possibly matching TRBD1 (5 bases). Between the trimmed V and J ends, which lost 7 bases and 2 bases, there was a span of 16 bases. CDR3 length equals 16 residues. Germline loops: CDR1 SGDLS, CDR2 YYNGEE. The DNA of the CDR3 is TGTGCCAGCGCAACTGGCAGGGTGGCTGGGGCCAACGTCCTGACTTTC. Its protein product is CASATGRVAGANVLTF.

This chain links TRBV18 with TRBJ1-6, with 7 bases aligning to TRBD1. Germline trimming cut 8 bases from V and 8 bases from J; bases unmatched to any gene: 9. The CDR3 extends over 14 amino acids. Germline V gene lookup returns CDR1 KGHSH and CDR2 LQKENI. Here the CDR3 reads CASLSGTEDSPLHF. In DNA form, the CDR3 reads TGTGCCAGCCTTTCCGGGACAGAAGATTCACCCCTCCACTTT.

This chain uses TRBV4-3 with TRBJ2-2; perhaps TRBD1 as D (6 bases). CDR1 is LGHNA and CDR2 is YSLEER in the germline V gene. This CDR3 is built from 15 residues. V lost 4 bases, J lost 4 bases, and 13 bases lay in between. The CDR3 DNA reads as TGCGCCAGCAGCCGCTACTCACAGGGCACCGGGGAGCTGTTTTTT. Amino acids: CASSRYSQGTGELFF.

The chain is built from TRBV28 and TRBJ2-7, with 9 bases aligning to TRBD1. CDR3 size: 13 residues. J gave up 5 bases and V 7 bases, and 6 bases lay outside the gene matches. CDR1 and CDR2 from the germline V gene are MDHEN and SYDVKM. The chain's CDR3 is CASTGQGFDEQYF. CDR3 bases: TGTGCCAGCACCGGACAGGGGTTCGACGAGCAGTACTTC.

V and J are TRBV9 and TRBJ2-3, with D perhaps TRBD2 (5 bases). This CDR3 region has 15 residues. Germline lookup yields CDR1 SGDLS and CDR2 YYNGEE. Trimming stripped 1 base from V and 1 base from J, with 10 bases between. The DNA of the CDR3 is TGTGCCAGCAGCGTATCTAGCACAGGCACAGATACGCAGTATTTT. This codes for CASSVSSTGTDTQYF. Full variable domain (missing parts from reference TRBV9 and TRBJ2-3): DSGVTQTPKHLITATGQRVTLRCSPRSGDLSVYWYQQSLDQGLQFLIQYYNGEERAKGNILERFSAQQFPDLHSELNLSSLELGDSALYFCASSVSSTGTDTQYFGPGTRLTVL.

This clone was observed a handful of times. The CDR3 here is CASSLGLVQETQYF. The CDR3 coding sequence is TGCGCCAGCAGCTTGGGGCTGGTCCAAGAGACCCAGTACTTC. The chain has TRBV5-1 and TRBJ2-5, with no clear D. Germline V CDR1 and CDR2: SGHRS, YFSETQ. This CDR3 is 14 amino acids long. V was clipped by 0 bases and J by 1 base, with 7 bases between them. Combining the CDR3 with reference TRBV5-1 and TRBJ2-5 gives the whole variable domain KAGVTQTPRYLIKTRGQQVTLSCSPISGHRSVSWYQQTPGQGLQFLFEYFSETQRNKGNFPGRFSGRQFSNSRSEMNVSTLELGDSALYLCASSLGLVQETQYFGPGTRLLVL.

V gene TRBV19 combines with J gene TRBJ2-1; 9 bases align to TRBD2. Germline V gene data show CDR1 as LNHDA and CDR2 as SQIVND (reference sequence). The CDR3 contains 15 residues. V was pared by 3 bases and J by 4 bases, with 4 bases of the junction left unmatched. The CDR3 DNA sequence: TGTGCCAGTAGTATTGGCAGCGGGGGGTACAATGAGCAGTTCTTC. This gives the protein CASSIGSGGYNEQFF. Variable domain in full (rest from reference TRBV19 and TRBJ2-1): DGGITQSPKYLFRKEGQNVTLSCEQNLNHDAMYWYRQDPGQGLRLIYYSQIVNDFQKGDIAEGYSVSREKKESFPLTVTSAQKNPTAFYLCASSIGSGGYNEQFFGPGTRLTVL.

There are a few counts of this clone. The rearrangement joins TRBV19 to TRBJ1-6, with D possibly being TRBD1 (5 bases). Germline V gene data show CDR1 as LNHDA and CDR2 as SQIVND (reference sequence). The CDR3 is 14 residues long. V lost 5 bases and J lost 10, with 15 bases in between. The CDR3 reads CASSPGTILSPLHF. Written as DNA, the CDR3 is TGTGCCAGTAGTCCCGGGACTATCTTATCACCCCTCCACTTT.

The chain recombines TRBV30 with TRBJ2-2, with D perhaps matching TRBD2 (6 bases). Trimming took 2 bases from V and 6 from J, leaving 13 bases between them. The V gene's germline CDR1 is GTSNPN and CDR2 SVGIG (reference sequence). The CDR3 covers 14 residues. CDR3 sequence: CAWSRAGHPGELFF. The CDR3 DNA follows: TGTGCCTGGAGTAGAGCGGGCCACCCCGGGGAGCTGTTTTTT.

This clone was seen more than once but under ten times. The chain combines TRBV7-2 with TRBJ1-4, with TRBD1 matching over 7 bases. In germline, CDR1 is SGHTA, CDR2 FQGNSA. This CDR3 contains 15 residues. V shed 3 bases, J shed 5 bases, and the junction held 6 bases outside the gene matches. The CDR3 is CASSFRAGGNEKLFF. The CDR3 DNA follows: TGTGCCAGCAGCTTTAGGGCAGGGGGGAATGAAAAACTGTTTTTT.

The chain employs TRBV4-3 and TRBJ1-2; D is unclear. There are 14 residues in the CDR3. The V end was cut by 1 base, the J end by 3 bases, with 9 bases between. Germline V lookup: CDR1 LGHNA, CDR2 YSLEER. This CDR3 is CASSQARLDYGYTF. CDR3 in DNA: TGCGCCAGCAGCCAAGCTAGACTTGACTATGGCTACACCTTC.

This clone came up a few times. The chain carries TRBV7-2 and TRBJ2-3, with a possible D match to TRBD1 (6 bases). Germline V gene sequence: CDR1 SGHTA, CDR2 FQGNSA. CDR3 length: 15 amino acids. Between the trimmed V and J ends, which lost 6 bases and 0 bases, there was a span of 13 bases. The CDR3 nucleotides are TGTGCCAGCAGTCGACAGGCCCTTAGCACAGATACGCAGTATTTT. Protein product: CASSRQALSTDTQYF.

This clone was found a few times. The chain is built from TRBV28 and TRBJ1-1, with TRBD1 as a possible D gene (5 bases). Germline CDR1 reads MDHEN; CDR2 reads SYDVKM. The CDR3 extends over 13 amino acids. Trimming shortened V by 11 bases and J by 1 base, and 14 bases separated the two germline ends. This CDR3 is CALGSGRNTEAFF. The CDR3, as DNA: TGTGCCCTAGGGTCAGGGCGGAACACTGAAGCTTTCTTT.

The rearrangement uses TRBV7-9 and TRBJ2-7, with D hard to call. V was shortened by 3 bases and J by 6 bases, with 6 bases between the two germline ends. The germline V gene encodes CDR1 SEHNR and CDR2 FQNEAQ (reference sequence). This CDR3 region has 11 residues. The CDR3 sequence is CASSFRSEQYF. The CDR3 bases are TGTGCCAGCAGCTTCCGGTCCGAGCAGTACTTC.

This clone was seen more than once but under ten times. V and J are TRBV4-1 and TRBJ1-5; 8 bases are shared with TRBD1. The CDR3 sequence is 16 residues long. Germline V gives CDR1 MGHRA, CDR2 YSYEKL. V shed 0 bases and J 0 bases; nucleotides not matched to a gene: 1. This CDR3 reads CASSQEQGASNQPQHF. DNA of the CDR3: TGCGCCAGCAGCCAAGAGCAGGGGGCTAGCAATCAGCCCCAGCATTTT.

The gene calls are TRBV12-5 and TRBJ2-3; tentatively, D is TRBD2 (6 bases). CDR3 length: 15 amino acids. The V gene's germline CDR1 is LGHNT and CDR2 FRNRAP. V lost 3 bases and J lost 0, with 10 bases in between. The CDR3 nucleotides read TGTGCTAGTGGTTTTGGGGGGACCAGCACAGATACGCAGTATTTT. The encoded protein is CASGFGGTSTDTQYF.

The chain has TRBV7-9 and TRBJ2-1; D ambiguous. The CDR3 covers 14 residues. V was shortened by 1 base and J by 3 bases, with 7 bases between the two germline ends. CDR1 is SEHNR and CDR2 is FQNEAQ in the germline V gene (reference sequence). DNA of the CDR3: TGTGCCAGCAGCTTAGACCACGGCTACAATGAGCAGTTCTTC. Protein product: CASSLDHGYNEQFF.

The chain links TRBV11-2 to TRBJ2-5, with a tentative D call TRBD1 (7 bases). V lost 5 bases to trimming and J lost 5 bases, with 21 bases between them. The CDR3 runs to 16 residues. The V gene's germline CDR1 is SGHAT and CDR2 FQNNGV. CDR3 nucleotide sequence: TGTGCCAGCAGCCGCATGGGTATTTCAGGGGGGGAGACCCAGTACTTC. It encodes CASSRMGISGGETQYF.

About this clone itself: Other DNA sequences in this specimen translate into the identical CDR3. The chain is built from TRBV7-9 and TRBJ2-7; D perhaps matches TRBD1 (6 bases). The V gene lost 4 bases and the J gene lost 2 bases, with 9 bases spanning the gap. This CDR3 has 13 residues. CDR1 and CDR2 from the germline V gene are SEHNR and FQNEAQ (reference sequence). The DNA of the CDR3 is TGTGCCAGCAGCTCGTCAGGGGCCTACGAGCAGTACTTC. This gives the protein CASSSSGAYEQYF.